The present TCR beta chain was sequenced within a study of blood T cell repertoires in COVID-19 (dated by TCRdb to 2020 to 2021). For context, the study as a whole: Samples covering the acute and convalescent phases of COVID-19 were provided by collaborators in the United States, Italy and Spain. The material from the prospective study consisted of cDNA or gDNA derived from T cells, B-cell-depleted T cells, or PBMCs. Deeply sampled blood TCRbeta repertoires from subjects exposed to, actively infected with, or recovered from COVID-19 were included in the dataset. The repertoires were released in a freely available public database meant as a resource for research on the immune response to SARS-CoV-2. The samples were drawn from two sources: the first 160 participants of the ongoing ImmuneRACE study, and 1,200 or so subjects contributed by 6 global collaborators. The sample metadata nearly always contained a de-identified subject ID, COVID-19 status, age in years and sex. HLA class I and class II types, where available, came from metadata supplied by the sample provider rather than from assay-based typing.

Each collaborating institution followed its own protocols to collect whole blood in K2EDTA tubes. For TCRbeta analysis, collaborators shipped samples as frozen whole blood, isolated PBMCs, or DNA extracted from either of those sample types. The study at large found these results: Clinical and demographic metadata were provided uncurated, with the amount varying by source and participant.

Including the terminal cysteine and phenylalanine, the CDR3 comprises 15 residues. Only the CDR3 DNA is retained, 45 bases long and in frame from the first base. After removal of 2 bases from V and 0 bases from J, the junction retains 3 bases not matched to a gene. As encoded in the germline V gene (reference sequence), CDR1 is LNHDA while CDR2 is SQIVND. Worth noting for this clone: Its antigen target is currently unknown. Base qualities were left out, and no much larger clone turns up one base away.

The immunoSEQ Assay, a bias-controlled multiplex PCR, was used to amplify TCRbeta CDR3 regions from genomic DNA. Per the source publication's procedure: Nucleated cell counts per sample were estimated from amplification of reference gene primers within the assay. Sequence reads were collapsed and filtered to measure the absolute abundance of every unique TCRbeta CDR3 rearrangement. Productive Simpson clonality was computed per sample as the square root of Simpson's diversity index over productive rearrangements. Drawn from immuneACCESS, this table holds only the in-frame rearrangements with V and J called that TCRdb kept. Clones are partly lost; checked studies trace under half to an unresolved V gene and leave the rest unexplained. The V and J calls and the clone size are those of that table, but D and trimming were determined from the DNA. Counted in this sample were 200,000 or so clones; around three quarters of them appeared once. The ten largest clones add up to around 5.1% of the sample.

The source of this sequence is a woman aged 70-85 years with acute or convalescent COVID-19. The sequenced sample was peripheral blood. The rearrangement joined TRBV19 to TRBJ2-7, and TRBD1 matches 8 of the central bases. CDR3 reads: CASSIQGQDSYEQYF. The DNA reads TGTGCCAGTAGTATACAGGGACAGGACTCCTACGAGCAGTACTTC.